Detailed here is one TCR beta chain. The junction and the germline gene differ at one end; a read error may be behind it. PCR involved 60 Vbeta and 13 Jbeta primers. The table came from immunoSEQ multiplex PCR; TCRdb's copy has only in-frame clones and leaves some out. The data contain roughly 170,000 clones, 76% of them singletons. The record originates from a study of cytomegalovirus exposure and HLA in healthy donors. The germline CDR1 and CDR2 sequences are LNHDA and SQIVND (reference sequence). The CDR3 has 15 amino acids. Sequenced material: PBMCs. The receptor was isolated from a female donor in good health and CMV-seronegative. The rearrangement links TRBV19 to TRBJ2-4; D may be TRBD1 (6 bases). The CDR3 loop reads CASSIGMGAKNSQYF. DNA for the CDR3: TGTGCCAGTAGTATTGGGATGGGGGCCAAAAACAGTCAGTACTTC.